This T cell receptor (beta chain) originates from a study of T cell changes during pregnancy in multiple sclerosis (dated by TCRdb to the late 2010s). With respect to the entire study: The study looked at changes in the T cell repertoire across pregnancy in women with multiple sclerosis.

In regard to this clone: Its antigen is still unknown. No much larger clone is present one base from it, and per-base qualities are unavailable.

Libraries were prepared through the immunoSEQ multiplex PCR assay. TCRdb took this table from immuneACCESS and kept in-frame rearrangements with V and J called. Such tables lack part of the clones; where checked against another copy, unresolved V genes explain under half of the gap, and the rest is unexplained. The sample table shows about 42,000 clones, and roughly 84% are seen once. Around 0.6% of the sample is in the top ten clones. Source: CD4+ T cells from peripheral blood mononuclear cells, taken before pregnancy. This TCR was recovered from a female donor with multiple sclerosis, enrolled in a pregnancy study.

The DNA reads TGTGCCAGCAGCTTGGAGACAGGGGGCAATGGCTACACCTTC. This translates into CASSLETGGNGYTF. The receptor chain draws on TRBV5-8 and TRBJ1-2, with 10 bases matching TRBD1. The germline V gene specifies SGHTS as CDR1 and YDEGEE as CDR2. From cysteine to phenylalanine, the CDR3 is 14 amino acids long. Kept here is only the CDR3 DNA, which spans 42 bases and is read in frame from base 1. Unmatched junction bases come to 2, with V trimmed by 0 bases and J by 6 bases.